A single sample is the source of the 18 T cell receptor beta chains below, sequenced in a study of OX40 agonist ivuxolimab in advanced cancers. TCRdb keeps only in-frame clones here, not all; method: immunoSEQ multiplex PCR. This table has over 100,000 clones, 90% appearing once. This specimen consisted of CD4+ or CD8+ T cells sorted from blood, obtained in a trial of the OX40 agonist ivuxolimab. These receptor sequences come from an adult with an advanced solid tumor such as melanoma, head and neck, liver or kidney cancer.

The chain is built from TRBV5-1 and TRBJ2-7; the match to TRBD2 covers 8 bases. The junction had 9 bases not matched to a gene; V was cut back by 4 bases and J by 3 bases. Germline CDR1 is SGHRS and CDR2 is YFSETQ. The CDR3 loop spans 15 amino acids. The CDR3 here is CASSRQAGEGYEQYF. The DNA for the CDR3 is TGCGCCAGCAGCCGACAAGCGGGAGAGGGCTACGAGCAGTACTTC.

This clone was detected once. This chain connects TRBV5-1 to TRBJ2-2; 9 bases align to TRBD2. In germline, CDR1 is SGHRS, CDR2 YFSETQ. Trimming took 1 base from V and 2 from J; bases not matched to a gene: 3. CDR3 length equals 16 residues. For the CDR3, the DNA is TGCGCCAGCAGCTTGAGACTAGCGGAAAACACCGGGGAGCTGTTTTTT. Translation gives CASSLRLAENTGELFF.

The J gene is TRBJ2-5, the V gene TRBV4-1; D gene unclear. Between the trimmed V and J ends, which lost 1 base and 0 bases, there was a span of 6 bases. Germline V lookup: CDR1 MGHRA, CDR2 YSYEKL. The CDR3 extends over 14 amino acids. CDR3 loop: CASSQARYQETQYF. The CDR3 nucleotides read TGCGCCAGCAGCCAAGCCCGGTACCAAGAGACCCAGTACTTC.

The chain has TRBV7-2 and TRBJ1-1; unclear D gene. V dropped 4 bases and J dropped 0 bases, with 12 bases sitting between them. This CDR3 has 15 amino acids. Germline V lookup: CDR1 SGHTA, CDR2 FQGNSA. The CDR3 DNA sequence: TGTGCCAGCAGCTCAAGCCCCGGATTGAACACTGAAGCTTTCTTT. As protein: CASSSSPGLNTEAFF.

The chain uses TRBV2 and TRBJ1-1, with D unclear. The V gene's germline CDR1 is SNHLY and CDR2 FYNNEI. Trimming removed 8 bases at V and 4 bases at J, with 11 bases between. CDR3 length: 12 amino acids. This CDR3 is CASSLFGTEAFF. For the CDR3, the DNA is TGTGCCAGCTCGCTTTTCGGCACTGAAGCTTTCTTT. Full variable domain (rest looked up from reference TRBV2 and TRBJ1-1): EPEVTQTPSHQVTQMGQEVILRCVPISNHLYFYWYRQILGQKVEFLVSFYNNEISEKSEIFDDQFSVERPDGSNFTLKIRSTKLEDSAMYFCASSLFGTEAFFGQGTRLTVV.

This chain links TRBV30 with TRBJ2-1; 11 bases fit TRBD2. Germline V lookup: CDR1 GTSNPN, CDR2 SVGIG (reference sequence). With 0 bases clipped from V and 12 bases from J, the junction kept 13 bases outside the gene matches. CDR3 length equals 16 residues. The CDR3 region is CAWSVGLAGGLGGQFF. CDR3 DNA: TGTGCCTGGAGTGTAGGGCTAGCGGGAGGACTGGGGGGGCAGTTCTTC.

The rearrangement links TRBV9 to TRBJ2-2; D is perhaps TRBD1 (5 bases). CDR3 length equals 16 residues. The V and J ends lost 2 bases and 1 base respectively, with 12 bases between them. Germline CDR1 and CDR2: SGDLS and YYNGEE. The chain's CDR3 is CASSVGDSKNTGELFF. For the CDR3, the DNA is TGTGCCAGCAGCGTCGGCGACAGCAAGAACACCGGGGAGCTGTTTTTT.

J is TRBJ1-1 and V is TRBV28; no reliable D call. Germline lookup yields CDR1 MDHEN and CDR2 SYDVKM. V lost 8 bases and J 5 bases, leaving 18 bases between the germline ends. The CDR3 totals 14 residues. The CDR3 sequence is CASDARGARTEAFF. The DNA for the CDR3 is TGTGCCAGCGACGCTCGTGGAGCGAGGACTGAAGCTTTCTTT.

The chain links TRBV5-1 to TRBJ2-1, with unresolved D. The CDR3 contains 12 residues. Germline lookup yields CDR1 SGHRS and CDR2 YFSETQ. Trimming took 4 bases from V and 9 from J, leaving 11 bases between them. In DNA, the CDR3 is TGCGCCAGCAGCCCGGCTTGGGGTGAGCAGTTCTTC. It specifies CASSPAWGEQFF.

The rearrangement links TRBV7-9 to TRBJ2-1; TRBD1 agrees at 9 bases. Trimming at V came to 5 bases and at J to 8 bases, leaving 16 bases not matched to a gene. CDR1 is SEHNR, CDR2 FQNEAQ, per germline (reference sequence). The CDR3 sequence is 17 residues long. The CDR3 protein is CASSAQLQGASVYEQFF. The CDR3 DNA is TGTGCCAGCAGCGCTCAATTACAGGGGGCCTCCGTCTATGAGCAGTTCTTC.

This rearrangement joins TRBV4-3 to TRBJ1-2; D is unclear. CDR1 is LGHNA and CDR2 is YSLEER in the germline V gene. V lost 2 bases, J lost 1 base, and 14 bases lay in between. There are 16 residues in the CDR3. The CDR3 is CASSQLPGVGNYGYTF. CDR3 bases: TGCGCCAGCAGCCAATTGCCTGGGGTGGGTAACTATGGCTACACCTTC.

The rearrangement links TRBV7-3 to TRBJ2-1, with 11 bases fitting TRBD2. J gave up 3 bases and V 4 bases, and 8 bases lay outside the gene matches. In germline, CDR1 is SGHTA, CDR2 FQGTGA. The CDR3 covers 17 residues. The CDR3 region is CASSYSSGTSGYNEQFF. The CDR3, as DNA: TGTGCCAGCAGCTACAGTTCCGGGACTAGCGGCTACAATGAGCAGTTCTTC.

CDR3 coding DNA: TGTGCCAGCAGTTACTCGGCAGACCTCTATGGCTACACCTTC. Encoded protein: CASSYSADLYGYTF. The chain uses TRBV6-5 and TRBJ1-2; no clear D. Trimming left V 0 bases short and J 4 bases short, with 9 bases between. This CDR3 comprises 14 residues. The germline V gene has CDR1 MNHEY and CDR2 SVGAGI.

The chain carries TRBV5-4 and TRBJ2-2; weak D call: TRBD1 (5 bases). V was cut by 5 bases and J by 0 bases, with 5 bases left in between. The CDR3 contains 13 residues. Germline V gives CDR1 SGHNT, CDR2 YYREEE (reference sequence). The CDR3 DNA sequence: TGTGCCAGCAGGACAGCGAACACCGGGGAGCTGTTTTTT. This encodes CASRTANTGELFF.

The J gene is TRBJ2-5, the V gene TRBV28; no firm D call. The CDR3 loop spans 15 amino acids. The germline V and J ends were trimmed by 4 bases and 2 bases, with 14 bases remaining between them. Germline loops: CDR1 MDHEN, CDR2 SYDVKM. CDR3 sequence: CASSSLDGSQETQYF. CDR3 DNA sequence: TGTGCCAGCAGTTCGTTGGACGGAAGTCAAGAGACCCAGTACTTC.

The chain couples TRBV9 to TRBJ1-5; no reliable D call. The CDR3 length is 13 residues. The germline V gene encodes CDR1 SGDLS and CDR2 YYNGEE. Between the trimmed V and J ends, which lost 0 bases and 2 bases, there was a span of 3 bases. The CDR3 reads CASSVDGNQPQHF. CDR3 sequence (DNA): TGTGCCAGCAGCGTAGACGGCAATCAGCCCCAGCATTTT. Full variable domain (rest looked up from reference TRBV9 and TRBJ1-5): DSGVTQTPKHLITATGQRVTLRCSPRSGDLSVYWYQQSLDQGLQFLIQYYNGEERAKGNILERFSAQQFPDLHSELNLSSLELGDSALYFCASSVDGNQPQHFGDGTRLSIL.

V is TRBV6-6 and J is TRBJ1-2; a possible D gene is TRBD1 (5 bases). V shed 0 bases and J shed 6 bases, with 11 bases lying between them. This CDR3 has 14 amino acids. Germline V lookup: CDR1 MNHNY, CDR2 SVGAGI (reference sequence). The CDR3 DNA is TGTGCCAGCAGTTACTCAGGGGCGAATGATGGCTACACCTTC. This codes for CASSYSGANDGYTF.

The chain combines TRBV7-2 with TRBJ1-2; D call uncertain. V lost 1 base and J lost 1, with 4 bases in between. Germline V gives CDR1 SGHTA, CDR2 FQGNSA. The CDR3 has 13 residues. The CDR3 nucleotides read TGTGCCAGCAGCTTAGGCCGTAACTATGGCTACACCTTC. Amino acids: CASSLGRNYGYTF.